This is a list of T cell receptor beta chains from one sample in a study of T-cell reconstitution after alpha-beta-depleted transplantation in children. TCRdb used MiXCR to reprocess the PCR reads, holding one entry per CDR3 protein. Seen here are approximately 390,000 distinct CDR3 sequences, about a tenth observed once, and the top ten hold nearly 5.5%. The starting material was PBMCs from the stem cell graft donor, obtained from the stem cell graft. All receptors come from a human donor who donated a stem cell graft to a child with acute myeloid leukemia. Both conserved end residues are part of each CDR3. A D gene is named only where the DNA matches it firmly. Expanded clones get a size class; other rows say once, few or many, or leave the size out.

v_call	j_call	clone_size	d_call	cdr3_aa	cdr3_nt
TRBV27	TRBJ2-5	-	-	CASSSPGLKETQYF	TGTGCCAGCAGTTCCCCAGGGTTGAAGGAGACCCAGTACTTC
TRBV6-2/TRBV6-3	TRBJ2-2	-	-	CASSHFRMTAPNTGELFF	TGTGCCAGCAGCCACTTCAGGATGACAGCCCCGAACACCGGGGAGCTGTTTTTT
TRBV5-6	TRBJ2-1	many	TRBD1	CASSLTLTGGAYNEQFF	TGTGCCAGCAGCTTGACCTTGACAGGGGGTGCTTACAATGAGCAGTTCTTC
TRBV27	TRBJ1-1	-	-	CASSSLGAAGLNTEAFF	TGTGCCAGCAGCTCTCTTGGGGCAGCGGGCCTGAACACTGAAGCTTTCTTT
TRBV3-1	TRBJ1-6	-	-	CASSQGFSSPLHF	TGTGCCAGCAGCCAGGGGTTCAGTTCACCCCTCCACTTT
TRBV10-2	TRBJ2-1	few	TRBD2	CASSVQRGAAGGEQFF	TGCGCCAGCAGTGTGCAGCGGGGGGCCGCCGGGGGTGAGCAGTTCTTC
TRBV25-1	TRBJ2-5	many	-	CASSMGPKDLQETQYF	TGTGCCAGCAGTATGGGCCCAAAAGATCTCCAAGAGACCCAGTACTTC
TRBV6-1	TRBJ2-1	few	TRBD2	CASSVGTSGSRNEQFF	TGTGCCAGCAGTGTCGGGACTAGCGGGAGCAGGAATGAGCAGTTCTTC
TRBV20-1	TRBJ2-7	-	TRBD1	CSARGQGSYEQYF	TGCAGTGCTAGAGGACAGGGCTCCTACGAGCAGTACTTC
TRBV11-2	TRBJ2-3	-	TRBD2	CASSLGGFGGFSSTDTQYF	TGTGCCAGCAGCTTAGGGGGTTTCGGGGGGTTTTCTAGCACAGATACGCAGTATTTT
TRBV5-1	TRBJ2-1	many	-	CASSLLGQSRWNEQFF	TGCGCCAGCAGCTTGTTGGGACAATCTAGGTGGAATGAGCAGTTCTTC
TRBV29-1	TRBJ1-1	many	TRBD1	CSVAGTGVTTPMNTEAFF	TGCAGCGTTGCCGGGACAGGGGTAACGACCCCCATGAACACTGAAGCTTTCTTT
TRBV5-1	TRBJ2-3	few	-	CASSPTTTDTQYF	TGCGCCAGCAGCCCCACCACCACAGATACGCAGTATTTT
TRBV11-2	TRBJ1-1	many	-	CASSLHGANTEAFF	TGTGCCAGCAGCTTACATGGGGCGAACACTGAAGCTTTCTTT
TRBV20-1	TRBJ1-1	many	TRBD1	CSSQGVLGNTEAFF	TGCAGTTCCCAGGGGGTGCTAGGAAACACTGAAGCTTTCTTT
TRBV5-1	TRBJ1-5	-	-	CASSFGPTDQPQHF	TGCGCCAGCAGCTTTGGGCCAACTGATCAGCCCCAGCATTTT
TRBV20-1	TRBJ2-2	few	-	CSARGTLWNTGELFF	TGCAGTGCTAGGGGGACACTATGGAACACCGGGGAGCTGTTTTTT
TRBV5-1	TRBJ1-2	-	TRBD1	CASSLMQGGRGYTF	TGCGCCAGCAGCTTGATGCAGGGGGGCCGTGGCTACACCTTC
TRBV29-1	TRBJ2-3	-	-	CSVGRQAKVDTQYF	TGCAGCGTTGGCAGACAGGCCAAGGTTGATACGCAGTATTTT
TRBV7-2	TRBJ2-5	-	TRBD1	CASSAYPTGFLETQYF	TGTGCCAGCAGCGCCTACCCGACAGGGTTTTTAGAGACCCAGTACTTC
TRBV10-3	TRBJ2-1	once	TRBD2	CAISVGLAGHDEQFF	TGTGCCATCAGTGTCGGGCTAGCGGGGCACGATGAGCAGTTCTTC
TRBV20-1	TRBJ2-1	few	-	CSAPHLSFYNEQFF	TGCAGTGCCCCACATTTGTCGTTTTACAATGAGCAGTTCTTC
TRBV3-1	TRBJ2-6	-	-	CASSQAFPETSGANVLTF	TGTGCCAGCAGCCAAGCGTTTCCGGAAACCTCTGGGGCCAACGTCCTGACTTTC
TRBV7-2	TRBJ2-2	-	TRBD2	CASSTGLAGGSGELFF	TGTGCCAGCAGCACCGGACTAGCGGGAGGGTCCGGGGAGCTGTTTTTT